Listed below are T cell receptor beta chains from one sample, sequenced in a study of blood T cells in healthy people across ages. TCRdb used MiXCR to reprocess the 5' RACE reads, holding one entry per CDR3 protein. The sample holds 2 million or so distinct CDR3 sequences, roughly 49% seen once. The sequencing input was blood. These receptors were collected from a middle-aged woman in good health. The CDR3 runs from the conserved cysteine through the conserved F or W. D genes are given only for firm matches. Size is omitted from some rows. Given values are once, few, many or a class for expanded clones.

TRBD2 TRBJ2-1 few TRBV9 CASSVDLAGGLYNEQFF TGTGCCAGCAGCGTAGATCTAGCGGGGGGACTGTACAATGAGCAGTTCTTC
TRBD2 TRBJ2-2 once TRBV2 CASRGLANTGELFF TGTGCCAGCAGGGGACTAGCTAACACCGGGGAGCTGTTTTTT
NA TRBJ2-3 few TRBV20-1 CSARKGTGTDTQYF TGCAGTGCTAGGAAAGGCACGGGCACAGATACGCAGTATTTT
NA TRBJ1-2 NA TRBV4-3 CASSQTPGRSNYGYTF TGCGCCAGCAGCCAAACTCCGGGACGATCTAACTATGGCTACACCTTC
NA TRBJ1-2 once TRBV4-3 CASSQDQEITNYGYTF TGCGCCAGCAGCCAAGATCAGGAAATAACTAACTATGGCTACACCTTC
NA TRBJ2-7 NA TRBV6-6 CASSPSTANSVYF TGTGCCAGCAGTCCTTCGACGGCAAACTCGGTGTACTTC
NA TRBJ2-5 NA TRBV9 CASSVVPSGETQYF TGTGCCAGCAGCGTAGTCCCGTCGGGGGAGACCCAGTACTTC
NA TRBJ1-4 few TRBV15 CATSRDQGGEKLFF TGTGCCACCAGCAGAGATCAGGGAGGAGAAAAACTGTTTTTT
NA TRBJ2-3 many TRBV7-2 CASRPGVSDTQYF TGTGCCAGCAGACCGGGGGTTTCAGATACGCAGTATTTT
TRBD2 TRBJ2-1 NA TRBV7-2 CATAAGGLYNEQFF TGTGCCACCGCGGCGGGGGGGCTTTACAATGAGCAGTTCTTC
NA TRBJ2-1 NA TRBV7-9 CASSSPSSGEQFF TGTGCCAGCAGTTCGCCCTCTAGTGGTGAGCAGTTCTTC
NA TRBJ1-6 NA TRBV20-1 CSARWGAGYNSPLHF TGCAGTGCGCGGTGGGGCGCAGGATATAATTCACCCCTCCACTTT
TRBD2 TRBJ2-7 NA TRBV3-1 CASSQEPVGGEQYF TGTGCCAGCAGCCAAGAGCCCGTCGGGGGGGAGCAGTACTTC
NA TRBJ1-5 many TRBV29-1 CSVGGESQPQHF TGCAGCGTTGGGGGGGAAAGTCAGCCCCAGCATTTT
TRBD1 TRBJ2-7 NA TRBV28 CVSSFGGQSYEQYF TGTGTCAGCAGTTTTGGGGGACAGTCCTACGAGCAGTACTTC
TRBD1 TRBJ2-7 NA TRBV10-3 CAGVGDPGQVYEQYF TGTGCCGGAGTAGGGGACCCCGGACAGGTCTACGAGCAGTACTTC
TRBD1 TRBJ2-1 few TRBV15 CATSSGQGSYNEQFF TGTGCCACCAGCAGCGGACAGGGATCCTACAATGAGCAGTTCTTC
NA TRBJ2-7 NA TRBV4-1 CASSQARGLGCEQYF TGCGCCAGCAGCCAAGCACGGGGCCTTGGGTGCGAGCAGTACTTC
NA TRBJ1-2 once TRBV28 CASSLLVRNNYGYTF TGTGCCAGCAGTTTATTGGTCAGAAATAACTATGGCTACACCTTC
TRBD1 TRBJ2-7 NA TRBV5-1 CASSLLTGREQYF TGCGCCAGCAGCCTCCTGACAGGGCGCGAGCAGTACTTC
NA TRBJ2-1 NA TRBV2 CASSEIGAGIKDEQFF TGTGCCAGCAGTGAAATTGGAGCAGGGATTAAGGATGAGCAGTTCTTC
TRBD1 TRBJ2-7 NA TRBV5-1 CASSLVGTASNEQYF TGCGCCAGCAGCTTGGTTGGGACAGCAAGTAATGAGCAGTACTTC
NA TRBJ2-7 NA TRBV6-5 CASSYSTNFLFEQYF TGTGCCAGCAGTTACTCTACTAATTTCTTATTCGAGCAGTACTTC
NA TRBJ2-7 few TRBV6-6 CASSYSGVGSYEQYF TGTGCCAGCAGTTACTCCGGGGTGGGGTCCTACGAGCAGTACTTC
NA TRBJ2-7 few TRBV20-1 CSARSRNEQYF TGCAGTGCTAGGAGCAGAAACGAGCAGTACTTC
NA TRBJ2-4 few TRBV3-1 CASSQAGGLAKNIQYF TGTGCCAGCAGCCAGGCCGGTGGCTTAGCCAAAAACATTCAGTACTTC
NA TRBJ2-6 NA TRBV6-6 CATIMSSGANVQTF TGTGCCACCATTATGAGCTCTGGGGCCAACGTCCAGACTTTC